Listed here is a single T cell receptor (beta chain). Regarding time point: blood from clinic visit 5 months post-surgery; TSC patient then seizure free. Sequencing was limited to surgery cases with top T cell transcript signatures in brain tissue. Patients received at least one anti-epileptic drug before surgery. V lost 2 bases to trimming and J lost 4 bases, with 12 bases between them. The CDR3 contains 15 residues. Germline V gene sequence: CDR1 LNHNV, CDR2 YYDKDF (reference sequence). Some clones are missing from TCRdb's copy, which holds only in-frame ones; the method was immunoSEQ multiplex PCR. The table lists about 340,000 clones, over 90% of them singletons. These data come from a study of brain T cells in children with intractable seizures.

The J gene is TRBJ2-1, the V gene TRBV15; possibly TRBD1 for D (5 bases). The sequence was obtained from a boy under three years old with tuberous sclerosis and intractable seizures. Sample: peripheral blood, taken 4 to 6 months after surgery. The CDR3 bases are TGTGCCACCAGCAGAACGATGACAGAATACAATGAGCAGTTCTTC. Amino acids: CATSRTMTEYNEQFF. The whole variable domain, remainder taken from reference TRBV15 and TRBJ2-1, is DAMVIQNPRYQVTQFGKPVTLSCSQTLNHNVMYWYQQKSSQAPKLLFHYYDKDFNNEADTPDNFQSRRPNTSFCFLDIRSPGLGDTAMYLCATSRTMTEYNEQFFGPGTRLTVL.